This TCR beta chain was obtained from a study of vaccination and CD4 T cells after COVID-19. Background on the study: Cultures acting as controls obtained a CEFX pool, an HIV-1 Nef pool, or no peptide. Points from the study as a whole: Only after vaccination were a median 86.3% of convalescents' reactive clones seen.

Regarding treatment: roughly nine-day PBMC culture with coronavirus spike peptide pools or control peptides (ViraFEST assay). ViraFEST enlarged antigen-specific T cell populations with peptide pools and afterwards sequenced TCRs. Sequencing of cultured CD4+ T cell DNA used the Oncomine TCR Beta short-read assay. Each CDR3 protein gets one entry after TCRdb re-called the PCR reads with MiXCR. The profile shows more than 20,000 distinct CDR3 sequences, roughly 40% of them singletons. This clonotype has only a few counts. As yet, its antigen is unknown. This CDR3 has 16 amino acids. Trimming pared 1 base from V and 3 bases from J, leaving 15 bases between. From germline, CDR1 is SGHTA and CDR2 FQGNSA.

The clonotype was recovered from a human donor who had recovered from COVID-19. Specimen: CD4+ T cells from blood, cultured in vitro. V usage is TRBV7-2 and J usage is TRBJ1-2; D possibly corresponds to TRBD1 (5 bases). This CDR3 is CASSLGVRGADYGYTF. As DNA, the CDR3 is TGTGCCAGCAGCTTAGGTGTTAGGGGCGCGGACTATGGCTACACCTTC.